This T cell receptor beta chain was identified during a study of T cells in Graves' hyperthyroidism and ophthalmopathy. Background on the study: Peripheral blood samples were taken at initial diagnosis, prior to any treatment.

With regard to this clonotype: Its cognate antigen is unknown.

The CDR3 loop spans 17 amino acids. Trimming at V came to 1 base and at J to 3 bases, leaving 4 bases not matched to a gene. The V gene's germline CDR1 is SGHVS and CDR2 FNYEAQ. General study results and limits: Ophthalmopathy was predicted by the model a median of 6.5 months ahead of onset.

Graves' hyperthyroidism was deemed stable absent ophthalmopathy progression within 18 months. Isolation of PBMCs was performed on approximately 10 ml fresh peripheral blood. Amplified TCR beta CDR3 regions derived from RNA transcripts. The primer set for the first-round RT-PCR of the TCR CDR3 was HTBI. MiXCR, applied by TCRdb to the multiplex PCR reads, yields one record per CDR3 protein. The data contain fewer than 800,000 distinct CDR3 sequences, roughly 15% of them singletons. The receptor's source is a man in his late teens or twenties with Graves' hyperthyroidism. J is TRBJ2-1 and V is TRBV7-6; 12 bases are shared with TRBD2. Sequencing was carried out using blood. CDR3: CASSLGLAGVNYNEQFF. The DNA for the CDR3 is TGTGCCAGCAGCTTAGGACTAGCGGGAGTCAACTACAATGAGCAGTTCTTC. Using reference TRBV7-6 and TRBJ2-1 for the parts outside the CDR3, the full variable domain is GAGVSQSPRYKVTKRGQDVALRCDPISGHVSLYWYRQALGQGPEFLTYFNYEAQQDKSGLPNDRFSAERPEGSISTLTIQRTEQRDSAMYRCASSLGLAGVNYNEQFFGPGTRLTVL.